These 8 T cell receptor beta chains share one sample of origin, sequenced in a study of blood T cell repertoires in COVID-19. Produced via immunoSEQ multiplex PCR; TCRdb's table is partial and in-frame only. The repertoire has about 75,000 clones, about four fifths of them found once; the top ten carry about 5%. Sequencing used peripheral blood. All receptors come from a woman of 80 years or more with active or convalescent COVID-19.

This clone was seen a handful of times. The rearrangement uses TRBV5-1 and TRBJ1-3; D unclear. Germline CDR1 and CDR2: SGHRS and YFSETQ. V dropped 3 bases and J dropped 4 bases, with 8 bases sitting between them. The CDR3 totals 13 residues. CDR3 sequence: CASSSGGGNTIYF. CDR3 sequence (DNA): TGCGCCAGCAGCTCGGGTGGGGGAAACACCATATATTTT.

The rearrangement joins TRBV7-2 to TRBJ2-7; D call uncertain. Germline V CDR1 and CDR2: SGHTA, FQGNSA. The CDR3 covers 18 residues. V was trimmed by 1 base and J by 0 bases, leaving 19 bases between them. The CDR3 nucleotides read TGTGCCAGCAGCTTAGGGTTCTCACTGTATCGTGGCTCCTACGAGCAGTACTTC. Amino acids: CASSLGFSLYRGSYEQYF.

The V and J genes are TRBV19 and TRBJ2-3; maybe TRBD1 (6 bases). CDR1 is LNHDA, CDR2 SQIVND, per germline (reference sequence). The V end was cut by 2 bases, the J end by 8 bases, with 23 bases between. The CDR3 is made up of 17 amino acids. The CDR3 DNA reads TGTGCCAGTAGTATAAAATCCGGGACATCGCCCCAAGGTACGCAGTATTTT. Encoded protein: CASSIKSGTSPQGTQYF. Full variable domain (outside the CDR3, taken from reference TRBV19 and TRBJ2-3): DGGITQSPKYLFRKEGQNVTLSCEQNLNHDAMYWYRQDPGQGLRLIYYSQIVNDFQKGDIAEGYSVSREKKESFPLTVTSAQKNPTAFYLCASSIKSGTSPQGTQYFGPGTRLTVL.

CDR3 nucleotide sequence: TGTGCCAGCAGCTTAGGGACTAGCGATTACAATGAGCAGTTCTTC. This encodes CASSLGTSDYNEQFF. This chain connects TRBV7-8 to TRBJ2-1, with 9 bases aligning to TRBD2. Germline CDR1 reads SGHVS; CDR2 reads FQNEAQ. This CDR3 is 15 amino acids long. V lost 1 base and J lost 4; bases outside the gene matches: 2.

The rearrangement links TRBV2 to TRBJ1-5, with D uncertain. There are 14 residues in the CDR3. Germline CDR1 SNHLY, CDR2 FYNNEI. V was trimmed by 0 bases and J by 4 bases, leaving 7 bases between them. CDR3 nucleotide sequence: TGTGCCAGCAGTGAAGCGGGCAGAAATCAGCCCCAGCATTTT. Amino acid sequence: CASSEAGRNQPQHF.

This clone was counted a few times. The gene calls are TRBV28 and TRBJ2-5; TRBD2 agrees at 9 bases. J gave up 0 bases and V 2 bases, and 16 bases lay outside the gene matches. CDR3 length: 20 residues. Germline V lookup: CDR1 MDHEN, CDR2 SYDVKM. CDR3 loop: CASSLRSGYGASGNQETQYF. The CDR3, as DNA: TGTGCCAGCAGTTTAAGGTCCGGGTATGGCGCTAGCGGGAACCAAGAGACCCAGTACTTC. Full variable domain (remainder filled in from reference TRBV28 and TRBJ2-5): DVKVTQSSRYLVKRTGEKVFLECVQDMDHENMFWYRQDPGLGLRLIYFSYDVKMKEKGDIPEGYSVSREKKERFSLILESASTNQTSMYLCASSLRSGYGASGNQETQYFGPGTRLLVL.

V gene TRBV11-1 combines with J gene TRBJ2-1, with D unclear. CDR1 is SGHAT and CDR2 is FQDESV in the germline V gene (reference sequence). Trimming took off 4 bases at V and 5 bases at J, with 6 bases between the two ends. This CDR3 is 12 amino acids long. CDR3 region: CASSSLHNEQFF. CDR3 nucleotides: TGTGCCAGCAGCTCCCTACACAATGAGCAGTTCTTC.

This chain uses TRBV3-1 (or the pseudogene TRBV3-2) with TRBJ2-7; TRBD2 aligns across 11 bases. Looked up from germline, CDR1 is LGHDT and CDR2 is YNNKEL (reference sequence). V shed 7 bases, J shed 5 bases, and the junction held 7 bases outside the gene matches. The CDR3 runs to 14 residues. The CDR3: CASNRASGRNEQYF. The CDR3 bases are TGTGCCAGCAATAGGGCTAGCGGGAGGAACGAGCAGTACTTC.